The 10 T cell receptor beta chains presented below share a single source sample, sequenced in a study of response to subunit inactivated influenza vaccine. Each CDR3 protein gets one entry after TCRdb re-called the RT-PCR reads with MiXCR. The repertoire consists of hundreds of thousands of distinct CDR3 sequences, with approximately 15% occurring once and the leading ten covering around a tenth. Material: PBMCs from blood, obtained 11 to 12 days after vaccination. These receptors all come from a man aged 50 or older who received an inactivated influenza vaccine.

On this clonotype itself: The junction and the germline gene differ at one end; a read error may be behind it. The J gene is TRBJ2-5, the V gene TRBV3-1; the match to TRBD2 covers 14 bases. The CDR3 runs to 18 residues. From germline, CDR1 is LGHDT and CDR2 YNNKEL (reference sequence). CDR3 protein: CASSQRTSGGFWKETHYF. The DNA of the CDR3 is TGTGCCAGCAGCCAACGGACTAGCGGGGGGTTTTGGAAAGAGACCCACTACTTC.

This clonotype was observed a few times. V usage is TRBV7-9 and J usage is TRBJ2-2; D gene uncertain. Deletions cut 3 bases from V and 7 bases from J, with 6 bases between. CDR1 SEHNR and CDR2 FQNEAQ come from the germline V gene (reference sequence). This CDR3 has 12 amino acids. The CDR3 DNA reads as TGTGCCAGCAGCTTTGGGGTCGGGGAGCTGTTTTTT. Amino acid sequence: CASSFGVGELFF.

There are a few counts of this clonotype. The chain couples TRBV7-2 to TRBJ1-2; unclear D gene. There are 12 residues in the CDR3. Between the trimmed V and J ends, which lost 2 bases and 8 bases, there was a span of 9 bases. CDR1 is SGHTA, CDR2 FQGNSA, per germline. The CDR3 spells CASSLTSWGYTF. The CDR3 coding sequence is TGTGCCAGCAGCTTAACGTCCTGGGGCTACACCTTC.

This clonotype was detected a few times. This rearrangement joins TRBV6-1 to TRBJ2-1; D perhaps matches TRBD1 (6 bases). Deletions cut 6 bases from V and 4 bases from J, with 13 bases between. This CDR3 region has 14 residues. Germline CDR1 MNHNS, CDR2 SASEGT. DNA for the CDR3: TGTGCCAGCAGACCTGAGACAGGTTACAATGAGCAGTTCTTC. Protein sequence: CASRPETGYNEQFF.

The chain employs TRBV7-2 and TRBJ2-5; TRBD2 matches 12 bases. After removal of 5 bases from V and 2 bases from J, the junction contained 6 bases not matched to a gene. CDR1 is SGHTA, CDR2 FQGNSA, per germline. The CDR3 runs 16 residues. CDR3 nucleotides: TGTGCCAGCAGCATGACTAGCGGGAGTAGGCAAGAGACCCAGTACTTC. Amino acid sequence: CASSMTSGSRQETQYF.

CDR3 residues: CASSALNLVHSGANVLTF. CDR3 coding DNA: TGCGCCAGCAGCGCCCTAAACTTAGTGCACTCTGGGGCCAACGTCCTGACTTTC. This chain connects TRBV4-1 to TRBJ2-6; D remains ambiguous. The length of the CDR3 is 18 residues. Trimming left V 5 bases short and J 0 bases short, with 17 bases between. Germline CDR1 MGHRA, CDR2 YSYEKL.

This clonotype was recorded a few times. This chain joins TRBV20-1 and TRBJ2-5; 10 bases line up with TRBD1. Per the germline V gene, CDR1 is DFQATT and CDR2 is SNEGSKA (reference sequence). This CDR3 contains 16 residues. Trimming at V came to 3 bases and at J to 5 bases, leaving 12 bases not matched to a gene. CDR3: CSASPQTGGAGETQYF. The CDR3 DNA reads TGCAGTGCTAGCCCTCAGACAGGGGGCGCCGGGGAGACCCAGTACTTC.

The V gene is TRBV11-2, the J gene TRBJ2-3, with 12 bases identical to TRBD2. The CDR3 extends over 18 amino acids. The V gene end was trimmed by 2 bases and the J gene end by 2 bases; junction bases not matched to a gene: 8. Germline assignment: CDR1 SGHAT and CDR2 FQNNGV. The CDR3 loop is CASSLSFTSGGYTDTQYF. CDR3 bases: TGTGCCAGCAGCTTAAGCTTCACTAGCGGGGGGTACACAGATACGCAGTATTTT.

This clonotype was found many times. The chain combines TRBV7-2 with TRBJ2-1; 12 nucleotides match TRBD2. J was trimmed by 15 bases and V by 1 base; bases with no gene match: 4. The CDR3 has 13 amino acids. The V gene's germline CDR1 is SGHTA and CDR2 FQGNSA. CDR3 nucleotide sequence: TGTGCCAGCAGCTTAGGACTAGCGGGAGATTTGTTCTTC. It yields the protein CASSLGLAGDLFF. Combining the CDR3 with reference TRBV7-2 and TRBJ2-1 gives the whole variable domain GAGVSQSPSNKVTEKGKDVELRCDPISGHTALYWYRQSLGQGLEFLIYFQGNSAPDKSGLPSDRFSAERTGGSVSTLTIQRTQQEDSAVYLCASSLGLAGDLFFGPGTRLTVL.

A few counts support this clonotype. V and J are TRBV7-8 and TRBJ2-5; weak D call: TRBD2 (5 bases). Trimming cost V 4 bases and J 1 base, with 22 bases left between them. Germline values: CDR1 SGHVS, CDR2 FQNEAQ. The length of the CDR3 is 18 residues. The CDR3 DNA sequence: TGTGCCAGCAGCTCGGGAATTATTACCTACAAGGTCCAAGAGACCCAGTACTTC. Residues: CASSSGIITYKVQETQYF.